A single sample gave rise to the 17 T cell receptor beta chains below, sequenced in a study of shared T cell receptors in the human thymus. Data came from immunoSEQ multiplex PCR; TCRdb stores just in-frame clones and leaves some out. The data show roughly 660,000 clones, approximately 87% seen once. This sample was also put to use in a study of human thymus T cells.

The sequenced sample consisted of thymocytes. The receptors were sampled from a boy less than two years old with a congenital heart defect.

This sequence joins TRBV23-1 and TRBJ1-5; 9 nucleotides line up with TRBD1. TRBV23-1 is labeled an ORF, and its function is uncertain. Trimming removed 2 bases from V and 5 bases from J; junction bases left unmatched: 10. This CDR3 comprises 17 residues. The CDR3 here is CASSQTSRRTGDQPQHF. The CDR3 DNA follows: TGCGCCAGCAGTCAAACGAGCCGGAGGACAGGGGATCAGCCCCAGCATTTT.

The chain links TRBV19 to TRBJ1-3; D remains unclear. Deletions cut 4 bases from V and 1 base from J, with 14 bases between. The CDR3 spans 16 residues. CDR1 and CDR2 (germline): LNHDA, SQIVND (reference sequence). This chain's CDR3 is CASSTTSRGSGNTIYF. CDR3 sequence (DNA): TGTGCCAGTAGTACCACCTCGCGGGGTTCTGGAAACACCATATATTTT.

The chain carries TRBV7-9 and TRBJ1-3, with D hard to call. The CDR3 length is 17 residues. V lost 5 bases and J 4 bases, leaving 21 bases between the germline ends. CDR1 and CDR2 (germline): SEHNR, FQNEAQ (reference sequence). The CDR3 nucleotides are TGTGCCAGCAGCCCTACGCCCAGCTGGAGTATCGGAAACACCATATATTTT. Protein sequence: CASSPTPSWSIGNTIYF.

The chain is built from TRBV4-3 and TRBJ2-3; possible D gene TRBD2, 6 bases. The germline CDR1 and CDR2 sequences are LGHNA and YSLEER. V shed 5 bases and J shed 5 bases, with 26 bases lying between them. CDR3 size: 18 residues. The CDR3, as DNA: TGCGCCAGCAGCGACCGGGACCACTCCGGGGGTCGAATAGATACGCAGTATTTT. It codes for CASSDRDHSGGRIDTQYF.

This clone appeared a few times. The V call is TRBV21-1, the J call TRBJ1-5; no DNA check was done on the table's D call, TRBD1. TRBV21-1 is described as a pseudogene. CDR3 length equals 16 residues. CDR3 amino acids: CASSKGDRESNQPQHF. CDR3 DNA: TGTGCCAGCAGCAAAGGAGACAGGGAGAGCAATCAGCCCCAGCATTTT.

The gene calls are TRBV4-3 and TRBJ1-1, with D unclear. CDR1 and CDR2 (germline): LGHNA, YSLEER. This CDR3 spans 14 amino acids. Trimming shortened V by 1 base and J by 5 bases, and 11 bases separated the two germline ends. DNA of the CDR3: TGCGCCAGCAGCCAAGGTAGCCGGGATACTGAAGCTTTCTTT. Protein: CASSQGSRDTEAFF.

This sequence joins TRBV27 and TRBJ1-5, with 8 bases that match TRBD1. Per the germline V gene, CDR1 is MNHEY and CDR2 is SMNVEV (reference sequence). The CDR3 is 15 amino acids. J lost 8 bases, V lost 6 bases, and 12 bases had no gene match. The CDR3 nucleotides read TGTGCCAGCAGCCTGACAGGGGTTGTCGGGAAGCCCCAGCATTTT. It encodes CASSLTGVVGKPQHF.

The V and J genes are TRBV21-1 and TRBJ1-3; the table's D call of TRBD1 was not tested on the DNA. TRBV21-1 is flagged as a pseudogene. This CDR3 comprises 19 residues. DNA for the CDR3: TGTGCCAGCAGCTTCCCCCGGCAGGGGCGACCTTCCTCTGGAAACACCATATATTTT. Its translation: CASSFPRQGRPSSGNTIYF.

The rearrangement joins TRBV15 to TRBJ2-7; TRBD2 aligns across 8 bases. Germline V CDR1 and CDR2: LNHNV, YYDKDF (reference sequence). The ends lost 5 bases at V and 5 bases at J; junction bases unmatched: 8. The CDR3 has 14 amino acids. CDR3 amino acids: CATSWGREGHEQYF. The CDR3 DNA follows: TGTGCCACCAGCTGGGGACGGGAGGGCCACGAGCAGTACTTC.

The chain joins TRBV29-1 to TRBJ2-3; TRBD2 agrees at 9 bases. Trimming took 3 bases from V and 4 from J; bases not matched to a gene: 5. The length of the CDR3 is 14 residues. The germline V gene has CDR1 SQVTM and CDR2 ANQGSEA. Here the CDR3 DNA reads TGCAGCGTTGAGGTCCTAGCGGGACCAGATACGCAGTATTTT. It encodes CSVEVLAGPDTQYF.

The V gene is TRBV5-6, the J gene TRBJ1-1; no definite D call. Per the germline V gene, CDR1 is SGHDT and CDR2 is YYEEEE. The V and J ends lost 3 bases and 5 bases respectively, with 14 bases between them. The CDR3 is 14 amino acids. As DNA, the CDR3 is TGTGCCAGCAGCTCGGGAGGGAGGAGGACTGAAGCTTTCTTT. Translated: CASSSGGRRTEAFF.

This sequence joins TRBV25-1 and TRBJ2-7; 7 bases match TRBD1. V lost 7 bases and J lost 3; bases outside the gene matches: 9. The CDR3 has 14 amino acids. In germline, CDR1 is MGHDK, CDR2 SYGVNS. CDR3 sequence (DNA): TGTGCCAGCAAGGGGGCGAGGCCGAACTACGAGCAGTACTTC. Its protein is CASKGARPNYEQYF.

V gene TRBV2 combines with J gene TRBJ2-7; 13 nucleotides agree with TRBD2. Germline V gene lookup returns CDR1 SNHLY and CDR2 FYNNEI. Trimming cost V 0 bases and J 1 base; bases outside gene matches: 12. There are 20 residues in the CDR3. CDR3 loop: CASSEALPAGTSGTSYEQYF. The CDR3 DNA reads TGTGCCAGCAGTGAAGCGCTTCCCGCCGGGACTAGCGGGACTTCCTACGAGCAGTACTTC.

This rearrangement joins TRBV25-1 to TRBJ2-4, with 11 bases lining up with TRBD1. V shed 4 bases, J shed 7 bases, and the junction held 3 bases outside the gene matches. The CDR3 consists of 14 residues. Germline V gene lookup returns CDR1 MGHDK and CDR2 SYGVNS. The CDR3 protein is CASSGTGGLNIQYF. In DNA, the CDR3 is TGTGCCAGCAGTGGGACAGGGGGCTTGAACATTCAGTACTTC.

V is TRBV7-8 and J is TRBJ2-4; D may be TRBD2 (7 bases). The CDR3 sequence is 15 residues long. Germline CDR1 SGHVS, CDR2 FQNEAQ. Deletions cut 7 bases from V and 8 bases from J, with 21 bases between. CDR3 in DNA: TGTGCCAGCACTCACATAGGGGGGGCTGAGGACATTCAGTACTTC. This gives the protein CASTHIGGAEDIQYF.

The chain's CDR3 is CASSPAGTDFYGYTF. The DNA for the CDR3 is TGTGCCAGCTCACCCGCGGGGACGGATTTCTATGGCTACACCTTC. The rearrangement links TRBV18 to TRBJ1-2; D possibly corresponds to TRBD1 (5 bases). Trimming left V 3 bases short and J 4 bases short, with 15 bases between. Germline loops: CDR1 KGHSH, CDR2 LQKENI. CDR3 length equals 15 residues.

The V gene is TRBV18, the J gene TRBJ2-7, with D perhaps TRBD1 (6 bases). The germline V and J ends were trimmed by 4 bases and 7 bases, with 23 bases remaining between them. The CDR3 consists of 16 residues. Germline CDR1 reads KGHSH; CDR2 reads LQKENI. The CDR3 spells CASSRVKGVGAREQYF. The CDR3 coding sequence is TGTGCCAGCTCACGCGTCAAGGGGGTCGGTGCCAGGGAGCAGTACTTC. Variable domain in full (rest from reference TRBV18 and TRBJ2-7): NAGVMQNPRHLVRRRGQEARLRCSPMKGHSHVYWYRQLPEEGLKFMVYLQKENIIDESGMPKERFSAEFPKEGPSILRIQQVVRGDSAAYFCASSRVKGVGAREQYFGPGTRLTVT.